This T cell receptor beta chain is drawn from a study of early T cells in non-severe SARS-CoV-2 infection (dated by TCRdb to the early 2020s). About the investigation overall: TCR sequencing used bulk RNA from unsorted whole blood, so alpha and beta chains could not be paired. The full study reports these points: Matching against VDJdb was skewed toward anti-spike CD8 responses, likely underestimated virus-specific expansions, and missed private and CD4 specificities.

V is pared back by 6 bases and J by 3 bases, with 9 bases lying between the germline termini. CDR1 is given as MGHDK and CDR2 as SYGVNS, both from the germline V gene. The CDR3 covers 13 residues, taking in both the cysteine and the phenylalanine. Of the read, only the CDR3 DNA is kept; its 39 bases are in frame from base 1. The library was prepared using 5' RACE. Sequencing was performed on a NextSeq 500. Unique molecular identifiers were attached to individual cDNA molecules in the TCR library protocol so that sequencing error and PCR bias could be corrected. Sequencing covered both TCR alpha and beta chains, and within each sample the abundances of alpha and beta sequences were tightly co-correlated. The original pipeline was this. Decombinator V4 was used to perform V gene, J gene and CDR3 annotation of TCR sequences. TCRs were defined as expanded if a significant change between any two time points was detected under a Poisson model with p below 0.0001. TCR abundances were normalised to the total number of TCRs sequenced per sample and were expressed as counts per million. MAIT TCRs were defined by TRAV1-2 paired with TRAJ12, TRAJ20 or TRAJ33, and iNKT TCRs by TRAV10 paired with TRAJ18. VDJdb, accessed 1 November 2021, was searched for CMV, EBV and SARS-CoV-2 annotated TCRs, excluding TCRs annotated for multiple antigens. Using fastp trimming at Q25 and MiXCR clonotype assembly, TCRdb reanalyzed the public sequencing data and kept in-frame beta chains. Each CDR3 protein appears once, grouped with its most common genes and DNA. It is TCRdb's table, rather than the study itself, that gives the V and J calls and clone size. This sample lists around 26,000 distinct CDR3 sequences; about 4.8% were detected once. The biggest ten clones account for just over 6.5% of the sample.

This clonotype came up many times. Its antigen target is currently unknown. No per-base quality is available; no much larger clone lies one base away. A case-control design nested within a healthcare worker cohort in London, UK, was used, with weekly nasopharyngeal swab PCR tests and blood sampling performed. Healthcare workers were enrolled in the week of the UK lockdown, from 23 to 31 March 2020, and were followed every week for up to 16 weeks. The chain links TRBV25-1 with TRBJ2-1; TRBD2 is a weak D gene call, 5 bases matching. The sequence derives from an adult who was a healthcare worker with PCR-confirmed SARS-CoV-2 infection or an uninfected control (not recorded which). Sequencing was done on a sample of whole blood. The CDR3 protein is CASRGRLYNEQFF. The nucleotides are TGTGCCAGCAGGGGGAGACTCTACAATGAGCAGTTCTTC.